This entry lists 21 T cell receptor beta chains sequenced from one sample in a study of T cell changes during pregnancy in multiple sclerosis. TCRdb keeps only in-frame clones here, not all; method: immunoSEQ multiplex PCR. The sample records about 35,000 clones, roughly 89% being singletons. The sequencing here drew on CD8+ T cells from peripheral blood mononuclear cells, taken in the third trimester of pregnancy. The receptors shown here come from a female donor with multiple sclerosis, enrolled in a pregnancy study.

The gene calls are TRBV7-3 and TRBJ2-7, with a tentative D call TRBD1 (6 bases). CDR1 is SGHTA, CDR2 FQGTGA, per germline. V lost 3 bases, J lost 6 bases, and 12 bases lay in between. This CDR3 comprises 13 residues. CDR3: CASSFGTPREQYF. The DNA for the CDR3 is TGTGCCAGCAGCTTTGGGACACCCCGCGAGCAGTACTTC. The full variable domain, in which reference TRBV7-3 and TRBJ2-7 provide the parts outside the CDR3, is GAGVSQTPSNKVTEKGKYVELRCDPISGHTALYWYRQSLGQGPEFLIYFQGTGAADDSGLPNDRFFAVRPEGSVSTLKIQRTERGDSAVYLCASSFGTPREQYFGPGTRLTVT.

The chain links TRBV29-1 to TRBJ2-1, with D possibly matching TRBD1 (5 bases). Deletions cut 2 bases from V and 3 bases from J, with 8 bases between. The germline gives CDR1 SQVTM, CDR2 ANQGSEA. The CDR3 totals 13 residues. The CDR3 protein is CSVEPTGYNEQFF. CDR3 in DNA: TGCAGCGTTGAACCTACAGGCTACAATGAGCAGTTCTTC.

The rearrangement joins TRBV6-1 to TRBJ1-3, with 9 positions matching TRBD1. Per the germline V gene, CDR1 is MNHNS and CDR2 is SASEGT. Unmatched junction bases numbered 5, after V lost 3 bases and J lost 2 bases. The CDR3 loop spans 16 amino acids. In DNA, the CDR3 is TGTGCCAGCAGTGAGGAACAGGGGGCACCTGGAAACACCATATATTTT. Amino acid sequence: CASSEEQGAPGNTIYF.

This clone occurred many times. The J gene is TRBJ1-5, the V gene TRBV9; D unclear. The CDR3 is made up of 16 amino acids. CDR1 SGDLS and CDR2 YYNGEE come from the germline V gene. The V gene lost 0 bases and the J gene lost 1 base, with 11 bases spanning the gap. DNA for the CDR3: TGTGCCAGCAGCGTAGACGGCCGGCGGAGCAATCAGCCCCAGCATTTT. Its protein is CASSVDGRRSNQPQHF.

A single count supports this clone. This chain connects TRBV9 to TRBJ1-2, with D possibly being TRBD1 (6 bases). Per the germline V gene, CDR1 is SGDLS and CDR2 is YYNGEE. The CDR3 is made up of 13 amino acids. The V end was cut by 0 bases, the J end by 7 bases, with 10 bases between. The CDR3 DNA is TGTGCCAGCAGCGTAGAGGCAGGGGTTGGCTACACCTTC. It is translated as CASSVEAGVGYTF.

The J gene is TRBJ2-7, the V gene TRBV7-9; D possibly corresponds to TRBD2 (5 bases). V lost 5 bases to trimming and J lost 6 bases, with 11 bases between them. CDR1 is SEHNR and CDR2 is FQNEAQ in the germline V gene (reference sequence). The CDR3 consists of 12 residues. The DNA for the CDR3 is TGTGCCAGCAGCAGCTCAAGCGGCGAGCAGTACTTC. It is translated as CASSSSSGEQYF. The variable domain in full, with the rest retrieved from reference TRBV7-9 and TRBJ2-7, is DTGVSQNPRHKITKRGQNVTFRCDPISEHNRLYWYRQTLGQGPEFLTYFQNEAQLEKSRLLSDRFSAERPKGSFSTLEIQRTEQGDSAMYLCASSSSSGEQYFGPGTRLTVT.

V gene TRBV5-6 combines with J gene TRBJ1-4, with a tentative D call TRBD1 (6 bases). CDR1 and CDR2 (germline): SGHDT, YYEEEE. This CDR3 contains 15 residues. V lost 3 bases and J lost 8, with 17 bases in between. The CDR3 nucleotides read TGTGCCAGCAGCTATGGCGGGGGGGGCCGGGAAAAACTGTTTTTT. It specifies CASSYGGGGREKLFF.

V and J are TRBV6-5 and TRBJ1-6, with D unclear. Per germline, CDR1 MNHEY and CDR2 SVGAGI. Trimming stripped 0 bases from V and 10 bases from J, with 13 bases between. The CDR3 contains 15 residues. CDR3 residues: CASSYSIYLLSPLHF. DNA for the CDR3: TGTGCCAGCAGTTACTCGATTTATCTATTATCACCCCTCCACTTT.

The chain has TRBV4-3 and TRBJ1-1; D might be TRBD1 (6 bases). V was cut by 0 bases and J by 2 bases, with 10 bases left in between. CDR3 size: 15 residues. Germline CDR1 reads LGHNA; CDR2 reads YSLEER. DNA of the CDR3: TGCGCCAGCAGCCAAGACTGGACAGACAACACTGAAGCTTTCTTT. Translated: CASSQDWTDNTEAFF.

This sequence joins TRBV6-4 and TRBJ2-3, with TRBD2 identical over 7 bases. The CDR3 loop spans 15 amino acids. CDR1 MRHNA and CDR2 SNTAGT come from the germline V gene. V shed 4 bases, J shed 1 base, and the junction held 5 bases outside the gene matches. The CDR3, as DNA: TGTGCCAGCAGTGTGCAGCGGGGTGGCACAGATACGCAGTATTTT. Protein: CASSVQRGGTDTQYF.

This sequence joins TRBV4-3 and TRBJ2-7, with a tentative D call TRBD2 (5 bases). Germline values: CDR1 LGHNA, CDR2 YSLEER. V lost 1 base and J lost 6, with 19 bases in between. The CDR3 sequence is 16 residues long. The DNA for the CDR3 is TGCGCCAGCAGCCAAGGTCCGGCTAGCCTCTCGGGCGAGCAGTACTTC. This sequence encodes CASSQGPASLSGEQYF.

V usage is TRBV20-1 and J usage is TRBJ2-7; D is unresolved. With 4 bases removed from V and 4 bases from J, the gap between germline ends came to 8 bases. CDR1 is DFQATT and CDR2 is SNEGSKA in the germline V gene (reference sequence). CDR3 length: 11 residues. The CDR3 DNA reads TGCAGTGCTACCGGGTCTTACGAGCAGTACTTC. Translation: CSATGSYEQYF.

This clone was seen once. V usage is TRBV5-1 and J usage is TRBJ1-2; the match to TRBD1 covers 10 bases. CDR3 length equals 17 residues. With 2 bases clipped from V and 4 bases from J, the junction kept 11 bases outside the gene matches. CDR1 is SGHRS and CDR2 is YFSETQ in the germline V gene. CDR3 sequence reads: CASSFGTGENPRYGYTF. CDR3 nucleotides: TGCGCCAGCAGCTTCGGGACAGGGGAAAATCCTCGCTATGGCTACACCTTC.

The V and J genes are TRBV14 and TRBJ1-1, with D hard to call. In germline, CDR1 is SGHDN, CDR2 FVKESK. V was cut by 6 bases and J by 3 bases, with 11 bases left in between. The CDR3 loop spans 13 amino acids. In DNA form, the CDR3 reads TGTGCCAGCAGGCGGGATTGGGACACTGAAGCTTTCTTT. Its translation: CASRRDWDTEAFF.

V usage is TRBV7-9 and J usage is TRBJ1-2; 8 bases fit TRBD1. The CDR3 is 15 residues long. The junction had 6 bases not matched to a gene; V was cut back by 4 bases and J by 2 bases. Germline CDR1 is SEHNR and CDR2 is FQNEAQ (reference sequence). The CDR3: CASSCIQGGNYGYTF. The DNA of the CDR3 is TGTGCCAGCAGCTGCATACAGGGGGGGAACTATGGCTACACCTTC.

V gene TRBV29-1 combines with J gene TRBJ1-2; TRBD1 matches at 8 bases. The CDR3 contains 16 residues. The germline V gene has CDR1 SQVTM and CDR2 ANQGSEA. J gave up 2 bases and V 7 bases, and 15 bases lay outside the gene matches. The CDR3 bases are TGCAGCGCTCCCGGTTCAGTAGACAGGGGAAACTATGGCTACACCTTC. It specifies CSAPGSVDRGNYGYTF.

CDR3 residues: CASSGGNYGYTF. DNA of the CDR3: TGCGCCAGCAGCGGGGGGAACTATGGCTACACCTTC. The chain joins TRBV5-1 to TRBJ1-2; maybe TRBD1 (5 bases). Between the trimmed V and J ends, which lost 4 bases and 2 bases, there was a span of 6 bases. Germline V gene data show CDR1 as SGHRS and CDR2 as YFSETQ. This CDR3 is built from 12 residues. Filled out from reference TRBV5-1 and TRBJ1-2, the complete variable domain reads KAGVTQTPRYLIKTRGQQVTLSCSPISGHRSVSWYQQTPGQGLQFLFEYFSETQRNKGNFPGRFSGRQFSNSRSEMNVSTLELGDSALYLCASSGGNYGYTFGSGTRLTVV.

This chain joins TRBV30 and TRBJ1-2; a possible D gene is TRBD1 (6 bases). V lost 5 bases and J lost 6, with 16 bases in between. Germline V gives CDR1 GTSNPN, CDR2 SVGIG (reference sequence). CDR3 length: 13 residues. Here the CDR3 reads CAWGGYGENGYTF. The CDR3 DNA sequence: TGTGCCTGGGGGGGCTACGGGGAAAATGGCTACACCTTC. The whole variable domain, remainder taken from reference TRBV30 and TRBJ1-2, is SQTIHQWPATLVQPVGSPLSLECTVEGTSNPNLYWYRQAAGRGLQLLFYSVGIGQISSEVPQNLSASRPQDRQFILSSKKLLLSDSGFYLCAWGGYGENGYTFGSGTRLTVV.

The chain employs TRBV7-9 and TRBJ1-2; 7 nucleotides line up with TRBD1. The CDR3 contains 16 residues. CDR1 and CDR2 (germline): SEHNR, FQNEAQ (reference sequence). With 1 base clipped from V and 2 bases from J, the junction kept 7 bases outside the gene matches. The CDR3 protein is CASSLEGMGQNYGYTF. Written as DNA, the CDR3 is TGTGCCAGCAGCTTAGAGGGTATGGGACAGAACTATGGCTACACCTTC.

The table lists this clone with a count of one. This chain joins TRBV7-8 and TRBJ2-7; 10 nucleotides match TRBD1. Per germline, CDR1 SGHVS and CDR2 FQNEAQ. The CDR3 covers 15 residues. The V segment lost 5 bases and the J segment 3 bases; nucleotides outside the gene matches: 7. The CDR3 bases are TGTGCCAGCAGCCCGCGGACAGGGGGTGGCTACGAGCAGTACTTC. Translating gives CASSPRTGGGYEQYF. Combining the CDR3 with reference TRBV7-8 and TRBJ2-7 gives the whole variable domain GAGVSQSPRYKVAKRGQDVALRCDPISGHVSLFWYQQALGQGPEFLTYFQNEAQLDKSGLPSDRFFAERPEGSVSTLKIQRTQQEDSAVYLCASSPRTGGGYEQYFGPGTRLTVT.

The V call is TRBV15, the J call TRBJ2-3; TRBD1 agrees at 9 bases. CDR1 LNHNV and CDR2 YYDKDF come from the germline V gene (reference sequence). Trimming at V came to 5 bases and at J to 0 bases, leaving 6 bases not matched to a gene. The CDR3 is 16 amino acids. The CDR3 loop is CATSDRGTGSTDTQYF. The CDR3 nucleotides are TGTGCCACCAGCGACCGGGGGACAGGGAGCACAGATACGCAGTATTTT.